This T cell receptor beta chain was sequenced in a study of cytomegalovirus exposure and HLA in healthy donors. PCR involved 60 Vbeta and 13 Jbeta primers. Assay: immunoSEQ multiplex PCR; the TCRdb copy retains only in-frame clones and omits some. The table has 110,000 to 150,000 clones, approximately 80% seen once; the top ten hold approximately 4%. This clone was recorded once. Germline values: CDR1 SSHAT, CDR2 FNYEAQ (reference sequence). V was pared by 1 base and J by 5 bases, with 3 bases of the junction left unmatched. The CDR3 totals 14 residues. Source material: PBMCs. The clonotype was recovered from a woman in her thirties or forties in good health and CMV-seropositive. The chain joins TRBV7-7 to TRBJ2-3; 7 bases line up with TRBD2. In nucleotides, the CDR3 is TGTGCCAGCAGCTTAGGACTAGCAGGAGATACGCAGTATTTT. It encodes CASSLGLAGDTQYF. The entire variable domain, with the rest obtained from reference TRBV7-7 and TRBJ2-3, is as follows: GAGVSQSPRYKVTKRGQDVTLRCDPISSHATLYWYQQALGQGPEFLTYFNYEAQPDKSGLPSDRFSAERPEGSISTLTIQRTEQRDSAMYRCASSLGLAGDTQYFGPGTRLTVL.